This T cell receptor beta chain was sequenced during a study of shared clonotypes between healthy human individuals. Profiled with immunoSEQ multiplex PCR; TCRdb holds only in-frame clones, not every one. This table has 1.6 million or so clones, roughly 96% appearing once. Looked up from germline, CDR1 is SGHDN and CDR2 is FVKESK. The CDR3 is 13 residues long. V was pared by 1 base and J by 5 bases, with 8 bases between. As for this clone: Different DNA sequences within this sample yield the same CDR3.

The sequence came from a man aged 25 to 45 in good health. Sequenced material: naive CD4+ T cells sorted from blood. Subset defined: CD45RA+ positively selected. J is TRBJ2-5 and V is TRBV14, with a weak D call TRBD2 (6 bases). The CDR3 reads CASSQAGGETQYF. The DNA of the CDR3 is TGTGCCAGCAGCCAAGCTGGAGGGGAGACCCAGTACTTC.